This TCR beta chain appears in the sequencing data of a study of T cell responses to AZD1222 COVID-19 vaccine. Study-level findings and limits: Females made up more of the donors, who were largely white British, and clonal diversity may have come out too low. The study found Spike-specific TCR breadth and depth rose after two AZD1222 doses. Mapped onto spike, vaccine-associated CD4 TCRs spanned it and were dominant at 160-218 and 743-854.

Trimming stripped 2 bases from V and 8 bases from J, with 7 bases between. CDR3 size: 12 residues. This table comes from immunoSEQ multiplex PCR, and its TCRdb copy is limited to in-frame clones, with some not included. This sample carries around 100,000 clones, 80% to 95% of them seen once, and the ten largest clones take under 2%. As concerns this clone: No antigen is known for it.

The sample was peripheral blood, taken on day 0 of AZD1222 vaccination. The receptor was derived from an adult in good health. The chain combines TRBV12-3 or TRBV12-4 with TRBJ2-1, with D perhaps TRBD1 (5 bases). CDR3 loop: CASSLRGDEQFF. CDR3 sequence (DNA): TGTGCCAGCAGTTTAAGGGGTGATGAGCAGTTCTTC.